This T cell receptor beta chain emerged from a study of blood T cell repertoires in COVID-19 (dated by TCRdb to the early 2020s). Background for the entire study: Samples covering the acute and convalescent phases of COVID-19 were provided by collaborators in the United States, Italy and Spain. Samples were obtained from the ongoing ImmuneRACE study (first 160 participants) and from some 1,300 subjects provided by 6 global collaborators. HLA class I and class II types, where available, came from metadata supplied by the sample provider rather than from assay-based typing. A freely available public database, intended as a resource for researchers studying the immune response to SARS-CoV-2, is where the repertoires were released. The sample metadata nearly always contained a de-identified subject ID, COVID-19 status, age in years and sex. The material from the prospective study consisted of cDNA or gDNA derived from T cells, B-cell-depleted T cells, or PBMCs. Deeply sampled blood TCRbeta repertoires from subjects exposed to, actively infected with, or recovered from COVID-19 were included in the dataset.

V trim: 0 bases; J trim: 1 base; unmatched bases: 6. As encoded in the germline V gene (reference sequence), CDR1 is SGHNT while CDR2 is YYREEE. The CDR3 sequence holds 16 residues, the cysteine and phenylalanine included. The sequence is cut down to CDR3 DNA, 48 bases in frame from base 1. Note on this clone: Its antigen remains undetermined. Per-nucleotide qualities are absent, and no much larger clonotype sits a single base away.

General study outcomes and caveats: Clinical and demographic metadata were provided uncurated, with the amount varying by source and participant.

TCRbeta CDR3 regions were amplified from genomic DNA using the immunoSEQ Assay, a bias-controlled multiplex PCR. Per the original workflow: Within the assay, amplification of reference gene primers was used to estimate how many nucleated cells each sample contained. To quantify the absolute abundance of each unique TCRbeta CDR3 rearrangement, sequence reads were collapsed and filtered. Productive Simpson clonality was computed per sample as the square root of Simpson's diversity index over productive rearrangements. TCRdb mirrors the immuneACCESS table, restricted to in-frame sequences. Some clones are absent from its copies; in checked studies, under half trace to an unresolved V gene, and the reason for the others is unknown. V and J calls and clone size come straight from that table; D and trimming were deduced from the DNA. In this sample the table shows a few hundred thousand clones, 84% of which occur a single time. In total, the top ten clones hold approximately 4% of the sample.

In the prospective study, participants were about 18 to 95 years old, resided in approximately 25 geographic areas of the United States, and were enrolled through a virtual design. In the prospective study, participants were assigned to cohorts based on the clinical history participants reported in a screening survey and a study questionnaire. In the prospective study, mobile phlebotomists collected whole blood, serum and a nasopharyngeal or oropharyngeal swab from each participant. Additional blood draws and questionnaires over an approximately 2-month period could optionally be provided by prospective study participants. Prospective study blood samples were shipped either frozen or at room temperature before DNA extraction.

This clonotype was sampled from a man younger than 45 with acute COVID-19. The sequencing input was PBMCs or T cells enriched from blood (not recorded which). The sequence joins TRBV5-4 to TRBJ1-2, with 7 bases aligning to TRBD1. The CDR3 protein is CASSLAGAGGNYGYTF. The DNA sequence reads TGTGCCAGCAGCTTGGCCGGGGCAGGGGGTAACTATGGCTACACCTTC.